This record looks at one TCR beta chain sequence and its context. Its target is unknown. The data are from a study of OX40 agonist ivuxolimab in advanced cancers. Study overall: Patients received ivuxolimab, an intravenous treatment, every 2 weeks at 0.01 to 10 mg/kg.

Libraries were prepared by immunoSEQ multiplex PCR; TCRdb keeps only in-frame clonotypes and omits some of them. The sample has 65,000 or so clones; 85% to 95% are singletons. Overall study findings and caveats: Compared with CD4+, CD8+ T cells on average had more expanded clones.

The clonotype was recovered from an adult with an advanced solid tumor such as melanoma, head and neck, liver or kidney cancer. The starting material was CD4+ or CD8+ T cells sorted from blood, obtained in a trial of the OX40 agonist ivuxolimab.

CDR3 amino acids: CASSYGRWNEQFF. CDR3 DNA: TGTGCCAGCAGTTACGGTAGGTGGAATGAGCAGTTCTTC. This chain uses TRBV6-5 with TRBJ2-1; D unclear. Trimming pared 2 bases from V and 7 bases from J, leaving 9 bases between. The germline V gene has CDR1 MNHEY and CDR2 SVGAGI. This CDR3 has 13 amino acids.